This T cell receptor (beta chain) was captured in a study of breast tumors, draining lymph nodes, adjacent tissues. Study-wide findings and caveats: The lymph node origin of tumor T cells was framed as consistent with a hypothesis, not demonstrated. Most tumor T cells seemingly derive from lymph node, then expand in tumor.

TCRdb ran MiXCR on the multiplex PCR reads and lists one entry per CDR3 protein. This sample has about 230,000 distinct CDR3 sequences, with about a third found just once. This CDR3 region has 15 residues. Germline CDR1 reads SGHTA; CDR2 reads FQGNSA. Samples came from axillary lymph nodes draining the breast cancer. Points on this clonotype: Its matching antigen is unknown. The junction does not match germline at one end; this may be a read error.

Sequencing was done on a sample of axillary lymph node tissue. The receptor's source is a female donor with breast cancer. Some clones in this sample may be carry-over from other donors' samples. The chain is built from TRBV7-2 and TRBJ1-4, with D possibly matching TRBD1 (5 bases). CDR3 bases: TGTGCCAGCAGCTCCTCCGCAGGGTATGGTGAAAGACTGTTTTTT. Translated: CASSSSAGYGERLFF.